A single T cell receptor (beta chain) is shown here with its context. The target antigen is unknown. TCR beta cDNA was generated via 5'RACE template switching incorporating UMIs. TCRdb re-called the 5' RACE reads, yielding one record per CDR3 amino acid sequence without DNA. Listed are around 550,000 distinct CDR3 sequences; 3% to 4.5% falls within the top ten. This sample was taken from a study of T cells expressing NK-cell markers. Study-wide background: Eight donors were sequenced, seven testing HCMV-seropositive and one testing seronegative. Study results and caveats: Among CD8+ T cells from about 6 donors, dominant NKG2C+ clonotypes accounted for roughly 1.0-7.0%.

Germline V gene data show CDR1 as SEHNR and CDR2 as FQNEAQ (reference sequence). The CDR3 sequence is 13 residues long. The chain carries TRBV7-9 and TRBJ2-1; TCRdb proposes TRBD2, but this gene call is untestable without DNA. Sequenced input: blood T cells: a sorted CD56 or NKG2C T cell subset, CD4+ or CD8+ T cells, or bulk PBMC T cells (not recorded which). This clonotype was sampled from a young man in good health. The CDR3 region is CAIAGTSAGEQFF. Looking up the rest from reference TRBV7-9 and TRBJ2-1 gives the full variable domain: DTGVSQNPRHKITKRGQNVTFRCDPISEHNRLYWYRQTLGQGPEFLTYFQNEAQLEKSRLLSDRFSAERPKGSFSTLEIQRTEQGDSAMYLCAIAGTSAGEQFFGPGTRLTVL.